These 14 T cell receptor beta chains came from one sample sequenced in a study of response to subunit inactivated influenza vaccine. TCRdb independently ran MiXCR on the RT-PCR reads; one entry per CDR3 protein. The sample consists of more than 700,000 distinct CDR3 sequences, approximately 22% of them appearing once. The sequencing used PBMCs from blood, collected more than 4 days after vaccination. The receptors come from a man aged 50-60 years who received an inactivated influenza vaccine.

This clonotype appeared many times. DNA for the CDR3: TGCGCCAGCAGCCAAGGGGCTAGCGGTTTTAGCACAGATACGCAGTATTTT. This translates into CASSQGASGFSTDTQYF. V and J are TRBV4-3 and TRBJ2-3; 7 nucleotides match TRBD2. The V gene's germline CDR1 is LGHNA and CDR2 YSLEER. Germline trimming cut 1 base from V and 0 bases from J; bases unmatched to any gene: 7. This CDR3 is 17 amino acids long.

This chain uses TRBV4-2 with TRBJ2-1, with TRBD2 as a possible D gene (5 bases). The CDR3 extends over 14 amino acids. CDR1 is LGHNA and CDR2 is YNFKEQ in the germline V gene. Between the trimmed V and J ends, which lost 2 bases and 6 bases, there was a span of 11 bases. The CDR3 DNA is TGTGCCAGCAGCCAAATGCTTGCGGGCAATGAGCAGTTCTTC. Translated, it gives CASSQMLAGNEQFF.

The chain couples TRBV11-2 to TRBJ1-2; possibly TRBD1 for D (6 bases). CDR1 SGHAT and CDR2 FQNNGV come from the germline V gene. Trimming removed 2 bases at V and 7 bases at J, with 11 bases between. The CDR3 contains 13 residues. As DNA, the CDR3 is TGTGCCAGCAGCTTATCAGGGGTGGGTGGCTACACCTTC. As protein: CASSLSGVGGYTF.

J is TRBJ2-2 and V is TRBV7-9; D is undetermined. Trimming left V 5 bases short and J 0 bases short, with 10 bases between. Germline V gene data show CDR1 as SEHNR and CDR2 as FQNEAQ (reference sequence). This CDR3 spans 15 amino acids. This chain's CDR3 is CASSPRSTNTGELFF. Here the CDR3 DNA reads TGTGCCAGCAGCCCTAGAAGTACGAACACCGGGGAGCTGTTTTTT.

This clonotype turned up a few times. The gene calls are TRBV28 and TRBJ2-1; no clear D gene. CDR3 size: 14 residues. Per the germline V gene, CDR1 is MDHEN and CDR2 is SYDVKM. Between the trimmed V and J ends, which lost 9 bases and 0 bases, there was a span of 12 bases. The CDR3: CASTPPTSYNEQFF. The CDR3 DNA reads TGTGCCAGTACTCCACCTACCTCCTACAATGAGCAGTTCTTC.

This clonotype was counted at least ten times. The rearrangement joins TRBV28 to TRBJ2-2; no reliable D call. V was pared by 6 bases and J by 6 bases, with 11 bases between. Germline values: CDR1 MDHEN, CDR2 SYDVKM. This CDR3 has 13 amino acids. CDR3 in DNA: TGTGCCAGCAGCCCCCTTTTTTCCGGGGAGCTGTTTTTT. Encoded protein: CASSPLFSGELFF.

This clonotype was detected a few times. The chain recombines TRBV5-1 with TRBJ2-7; the D gene could be TRBD1 or TRBD2 (5 bases each). Between the trimmed V and J ends, which lost 4 bases and 0 bases, there was a span of 14 bases. The V gene's germline CDR1 is SGHRS and CDR2 YFSETQ. The CDR3 consists of 15 residues. In DNA form, the CDR3 reads TGCGCCAGCAGCCGCGCGGGCCAGGGCTCCTACGAGCAGTACTTC. Its translation: CASSRAGQGSYEQYF.

In DNA form, the CDR3 reads TGTGCCTGGAGTGGTTCGGGCGAGCAGTACTTC. It encodes CAWSGSGEQYF. The chain combines TRBV30 with TRBJ2-7; D gene ambiguous. Trimming took off 1 base at V and 6 bases at J, with 7 bases between the two ends. Germline V gene data show CDR1 as GTSNPN and CDR2 as SVGIG (reference sequence). This CDR3 is built from 11 residues.

This clonotype was detected ten times or more. This chain links TRBV7-2 with TRBJ2-2, with D possibly matching TRBD1 (5 bases). Trimming left V 2 bases short and J 8 bases short, with 6 bases between. Germline V lookup: CDR1 SGHTA, CDR2 FQGNSA. The length of the CDR3 is 12 residues. In nucleotides, the CDR3 is TGTGCCAGCAGCTTAAGGGGTGGGGAGCTGTTTTTT. Protein sequence: CASSLRGGELFF. Filled out from reference TRBV7-2 and TRBJ2-2, the complete variable domain reads GAGVSQSPSNKVTEKGKDVELRCDPISGHTALYWYRQSLGQGLEFLIYFQGNSAPDKSGLPSDRFSAERTGGSVSTLTIQRTQQEDSAVYLCASSLRGGELFFGEGSRLTVL.

This chain uses TRBV7-9 with TRBJ1-4, with D unclear. The germline gives CDR1 SEHNR, CDR2 FQNEAQ (reference sequence). The CDR3 spans 13 residues. The CDR3 DNA reads TGTGCAACAGATCAGGACGCTAATGAAAAACTGTTTTTT. This codes for CATDQDANEKLFF. The full variable domain, with the rest looked up from reference TRBV7-9 and TRBJ1-4, is DTGVSQNPRHKITKRGQNVTFRCDPISEHNRLYWYRQTLGQGPEFLTYFQNEAQLEKSRLLSDRFSAERPKGSFSTLEIQRTEQGDSAMYLCATDQDANEKLFFGSGTQLSVL.

Only a few counts were recorded for this clonotype. This sequence joins TRBV7-9 and TRBJ2-1; 8 nucleotides line up with TRBD2. This CDR3 spans 13 amino acids. With V trimmed by 3 bases and J by 9 bases, 4 bases remained unmatched. Germline CDR1 reads SEHNR; CDR2 reads FQNEAQ (reference sequence). In DNA, the CDR3 is TGTGCCAGCAGCTTCCGGGGGGGGGCTGAGCAGTTCTTC. Translation: CASSFRGGAEQFF.

The chain recombines TRBV12-3 or TRBV12-4 with TRBJ2-1; 7 nucleotides line up with TRBD1. Trimming cost V 6 bases and J 4 bases; bases outside gene matches: 12. The CDR3 has 16 residues. The CDR3, as DNA: TGTGCCAGCAGGAACAGGGGAAGTGAAGAGTACAATGAGCAGTTCTTC. Its translation: CASRNRGSEEYNEQFF.

The chain carries TRBV5-1 and TRBJ1-3; the D gene is possibly TRBD1 (6 bases). The CDR3 runs to 15 residues. V shed 4 bases and J shed 0 bases, with 11 bases lying between them. Germline values: CDR1 SGHRS, CDR2 YFSETQ. Here the CDR3 reads CASSSGTYSGNTIYF. CDR3 DNA: TGCGCCAGCAGCAGCGGGACATACTCTGGAAACACCATATATTTT.

This clonotype was seen more than once but under ten times. The V gene is TRBV6-2 or TRBV6-3, the J gene TRBJ1-5, with TRBD1 identical over 9 bases. CDR1 and CDR2 (germline): MNHEY, SVGEGT. This CDR3 region has 13 residues. V shed 8 bases and J 6 bases; nucleotides not matched to a gene: 5. This chain's CDR3 is CASRDRVAQPQHF. The CDR3 DNA reads as TGTGCCAGCCGGGACAGGGTGGCTCAGCCCCAGCATTTT.